This T cell receptor beta chain is from a study of cytomegalovirus exposure and HLA in healthy donors. Whole-study findings and limits: Segments of the TCR beta V type were, in most cases, productive about 90% or about 30% of the time in an earlier analysis.

This CDR3 is built from 13 residues. Looked up from germline, CDR1 is MGHDK and CDR2 is SYGVNS. The V end was cut by 3 bases, the J end by 8 bases, with 10 bases between. With 60 Vbeta and 13 Jbeta primers, the PCR was carried out. Sequenced by immunoSEQ multiplex PCR; TCRdb stores in-frame clones only, minus some. The table records fewer than 250,000 clones, around 90% of them present only once. A word on this clone: Its antigen is unidentified.

Sequencing was performed on PBMCs. The clonotype comes from a boy aged 2-9 years in good health and CMV-seronegative. The chain has TRBV25-1 and TRBJ1-4; tentative D call: TRBD1 (5 bases). The CDR3 loop reads CASSEAGREKLFF. DNA of the CDR3: TGTGCCAGCAGTGAGGCAGGGCGCGAAAAACTGTTTTTT.